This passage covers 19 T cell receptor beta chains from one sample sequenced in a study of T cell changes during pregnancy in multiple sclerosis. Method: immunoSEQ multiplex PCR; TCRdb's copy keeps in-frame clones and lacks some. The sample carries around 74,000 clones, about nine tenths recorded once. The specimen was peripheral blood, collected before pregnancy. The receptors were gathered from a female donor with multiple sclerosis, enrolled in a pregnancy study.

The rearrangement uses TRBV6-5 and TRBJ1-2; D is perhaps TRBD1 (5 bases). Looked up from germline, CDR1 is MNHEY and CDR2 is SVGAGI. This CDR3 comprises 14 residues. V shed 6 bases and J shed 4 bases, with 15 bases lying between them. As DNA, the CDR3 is TGTGCCAGCAGGCTCCAGGGTCACTCCTATGGCTACACCTTC. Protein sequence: CASRLQGHSYGYTF.

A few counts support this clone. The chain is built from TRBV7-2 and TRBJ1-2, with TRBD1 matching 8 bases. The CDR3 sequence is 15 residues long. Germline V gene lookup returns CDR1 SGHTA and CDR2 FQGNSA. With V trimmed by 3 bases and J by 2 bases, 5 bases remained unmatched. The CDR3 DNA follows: TGTGCCAGCAGCTTTGGACAGGGAGGGAACTATGGCTACACCTTC. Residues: CASSFGQGGNYGYTF.

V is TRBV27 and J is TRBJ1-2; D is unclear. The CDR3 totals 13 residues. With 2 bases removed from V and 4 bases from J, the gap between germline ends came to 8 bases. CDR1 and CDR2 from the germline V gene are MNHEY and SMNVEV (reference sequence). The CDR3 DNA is TGTGCCAGCAGTTTAAGCACTGGCTATGGCTACACCTTC. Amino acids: CASSLSTGYGYTF.

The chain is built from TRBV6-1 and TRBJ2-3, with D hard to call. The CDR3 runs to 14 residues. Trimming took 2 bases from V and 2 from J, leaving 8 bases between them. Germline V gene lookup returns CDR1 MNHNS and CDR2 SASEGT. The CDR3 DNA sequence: TGTGCCAGCAGTGAACAGCGTAACACAGATACGCAGTATTTT. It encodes CASSEQRNTDTQYF.

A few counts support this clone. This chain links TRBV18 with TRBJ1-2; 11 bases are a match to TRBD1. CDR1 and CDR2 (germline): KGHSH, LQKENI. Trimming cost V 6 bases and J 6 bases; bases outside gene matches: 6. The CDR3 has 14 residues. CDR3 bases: TGTGCCAGCTCCCCCGGACAGGGGGCGCATGGCTACACCTTC. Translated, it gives CASSPGQGAHGYTF.

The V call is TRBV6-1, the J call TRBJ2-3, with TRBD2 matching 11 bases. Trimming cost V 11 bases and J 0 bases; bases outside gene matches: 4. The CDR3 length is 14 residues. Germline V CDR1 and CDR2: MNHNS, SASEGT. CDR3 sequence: CAGTSGYSTDTQYF. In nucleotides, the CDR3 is TGTGCCGGGACTAGCGGATATAGCACAGATACGCAGTATTTT.

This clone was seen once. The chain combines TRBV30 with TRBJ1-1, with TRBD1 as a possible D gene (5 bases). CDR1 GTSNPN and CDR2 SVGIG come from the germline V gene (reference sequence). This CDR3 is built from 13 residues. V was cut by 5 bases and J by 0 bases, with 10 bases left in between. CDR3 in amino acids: CAWVQGMNTEAFF. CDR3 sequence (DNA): TGTGCCTGGGTTCAGGGTATGAACACTGAAGCTTTCTTT.

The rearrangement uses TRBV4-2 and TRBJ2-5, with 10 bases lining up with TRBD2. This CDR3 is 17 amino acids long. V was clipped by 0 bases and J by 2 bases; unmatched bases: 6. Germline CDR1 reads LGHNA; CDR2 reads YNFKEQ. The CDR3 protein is CASSQDGALAGQETQYF. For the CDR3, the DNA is TGTGCCAGCAGCCAAGATGGGGCACTAGCGGGGCAAGAGACCCAGTACTTC.

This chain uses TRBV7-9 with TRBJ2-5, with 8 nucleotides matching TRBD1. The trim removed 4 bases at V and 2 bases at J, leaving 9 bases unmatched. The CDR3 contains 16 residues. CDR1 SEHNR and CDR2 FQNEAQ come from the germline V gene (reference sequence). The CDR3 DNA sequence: TGTGCCAGCAGCTCAGCCGACCGGGACAGGCAAGAGACCCAGTACTTC. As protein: CASSSADRDRQETQYF.

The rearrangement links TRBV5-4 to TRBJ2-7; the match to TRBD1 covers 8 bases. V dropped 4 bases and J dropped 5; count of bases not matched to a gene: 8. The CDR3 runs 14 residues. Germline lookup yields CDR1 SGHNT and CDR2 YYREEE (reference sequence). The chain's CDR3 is CASSPVDRAHEQYF. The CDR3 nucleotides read TGTGCCAGCAGCCCCGTGGACAGGGCCCACGAGCAGTACTTC.

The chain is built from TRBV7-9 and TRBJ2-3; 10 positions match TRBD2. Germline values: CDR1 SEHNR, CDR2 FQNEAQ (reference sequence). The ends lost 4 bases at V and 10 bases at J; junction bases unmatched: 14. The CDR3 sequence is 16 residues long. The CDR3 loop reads CASSSQTGTSAFPQYF. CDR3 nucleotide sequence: TGTGCCAGCAGCTCACAAACCGGGACTAGCGCTTTCCCGCAGTATTTT.

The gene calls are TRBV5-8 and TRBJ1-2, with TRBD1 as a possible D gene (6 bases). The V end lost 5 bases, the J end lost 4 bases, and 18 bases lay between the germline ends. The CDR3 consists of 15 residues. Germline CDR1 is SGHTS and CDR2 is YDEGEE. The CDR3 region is CASRISGVWVYGYTF. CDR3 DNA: TGTGCCAGCAGGATTTCAGGGGTTTGGGTCTATGGCTACACCTTC.

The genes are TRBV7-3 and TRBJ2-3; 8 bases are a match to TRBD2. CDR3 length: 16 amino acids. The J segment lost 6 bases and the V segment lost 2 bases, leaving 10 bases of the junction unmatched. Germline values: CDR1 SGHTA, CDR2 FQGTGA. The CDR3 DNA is TGTGCCAGCAGCTTAGGGCAAGCGGGGGCATTCGATACGCAGTATTTT. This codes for CASSLGQAGAFDTQYF.

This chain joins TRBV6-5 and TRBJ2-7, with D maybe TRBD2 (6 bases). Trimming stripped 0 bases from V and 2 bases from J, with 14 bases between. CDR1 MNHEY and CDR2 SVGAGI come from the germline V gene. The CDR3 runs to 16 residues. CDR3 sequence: CASSYSPGGEPYEQYF. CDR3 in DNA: TGTGCCAGCAGTTACTCCCCCGGGGGTGAGCCCTACGAGCAGTACTTC.

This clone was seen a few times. CDR3 loop: CASSRDNYNSPLHF. In nucleotides, the CDR3 is TGTGCCAGCAGCCGGGACAACTATAATTCACCCCTCCACTTT. This chain joins TRBV4-2 and TRBJ1-6; a weak D match, TRBD1 (6 bases). CDR3 length equals 14 residues. The germline CDR1 and CDR2 sequences are LGHNA and YNFKEQ. Trimming took 4 bases from V and 3 from J, leaving 7 bases between them.

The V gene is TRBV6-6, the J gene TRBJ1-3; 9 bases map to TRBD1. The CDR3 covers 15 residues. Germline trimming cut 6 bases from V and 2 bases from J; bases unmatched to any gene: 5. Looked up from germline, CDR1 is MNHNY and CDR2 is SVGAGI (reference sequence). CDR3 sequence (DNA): TGTGCCAGCAGGGCTACAGGGGGCACTGGAAACACCATATATTTT. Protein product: CASRATGGTGNTIYF.

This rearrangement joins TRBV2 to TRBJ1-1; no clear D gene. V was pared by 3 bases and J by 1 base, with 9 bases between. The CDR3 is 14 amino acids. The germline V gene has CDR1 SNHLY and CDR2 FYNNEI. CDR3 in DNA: TGTGCCAGCAGTGATCTGGCAGAGAACACTGAAGCTTTCTTT. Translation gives CASSDLAENTEAFF.

CDR3 loop: CAWSLTVYEQYF. The CDR3 DNA sequence: TGTGCCTGGAGCCTCACAGTCTACGAGCAGTACTTC. The chain has TRBV30 and TRBJ2-7; D is uncertain. V gave up 3 bases and J gave up 3 bases, with 9 bases separating them. Per the germline V gene, CDR1 is GTSNPN and CDR2 is SVGIG (reference sequence). There are 12 residues in the CDR3.

The CDR3 region has the DNA TGTGCCAGCAGTGGAGGGGACAGCTACACCGGGGAGCTGTTTTTT. It is translated as CASSGGDSYTGELFF. This chain links TRBV25-1 with TRBJ2-2, with 7 bases lining up with TRBD1. CDR3 length: 15 amino acids. J lost 3 bases, V lost 4 bases, and 5 bases had no gene match. Germline V gene data show CDR1 as MGHDK and CDR2 as SYGVNS.